What follows describes a single T cell receptor (beta chain). Its antigen is as yet unknown. The data were taken from a study of T cells in Graves' hyperthyroidism and ophthalmopathy. Broader study findings: Blood samples included most of the expanded thyroid clonotypes exceeding 0.001.

Amplification of TCR beta CDR3 regions used RNA as the template. The HTBI primer set served for first-round RT-PCR of the TCR CDR3. MiXCR, applied by TCRdb to the multiplex PCR reads, yields one record per CDR3 protein. This table holds 550,000 to 650,000 distinct CDR3 sequences, 12% to 15% found once. Calling Graves' hyperthyroidism stable meant ophthalmopathy did not progress within 18 months. Patients with uncontrolled infections, other autoimmune diseases, pregnancy or lactation were excluded. The authors obtained PBMCs from 10 ml of fresh peripheral blood. Material: blood. The receptor's source is a middle-aged woman with Graves' hyperthyroidism.

The CDR3 DNA is TGTGCCAGCAGCTTGGAACCCAGCGGGAGGGCCTTCGAGCAGTACTTC. This translates into CASSLEPSGRAFEQYF. The genes are TRBV5-5 and TRBJ2-7; 10 bases map to TRBD2. Trimming cost V 0 bases and J 6 bases; bases outside gene matches: 9. The CDR3 sequence is 16 residues long. Germline values: CDR1 SGHKS, CDR2 YYEKEE (reference sequence).